These 10 T cell receptor beta chains originate from one sample sequenced in a study of T cells in localized non-small cell lung cancer. Profiled with immunoSEQ multiplex PCR; TCRdb holds only in-frame clones, not every one. The table has 25,000 to 35,000 clones, just under 80% seen once. The sequences come from peripheral blood, collected before any cancer treatment. The receptor source for this set is a male donor at least 60 years old with stage III squamous cell lung carcinoma.

V and J are TRBV6-5 and TRBJ1-1; D is perhaps TRBD1 (5 bases). This CDR3 has 14 residues. With 2 bases removed from V and 5 bases from J, the gap between germline ends came to 12 bases. Looked up from germline, CDR1 is MNHEY and CDR2 is SVGAGI. CDR3: CASSYIAGTTEAFF. CDR3 coding DNA: TGTGCCAGCAGTTACATCGCGGGGACGACTGAAGCTTTCTTT.

The CDR3 reads CASSFFQGGYTF. The CDR3 region has the DNA TGTGCCAGCAGCTTTTTCCAGGGAGGCTACACCTTC. The V gene is TRBV7-9, the J gene TRBJ1-2; weak D call: TRBD1 (5 bases). The CDR3 has 12 amino acids. The V end lost 3 bases, the J end lost 8 bases, and 10 bases lay between the germline ends. The germline CDR1 and CDR2 sequences are SEHNR and FQNEAQ (reference sequence).

This clone appeared a few times. The chain is built from TRBV28 and TRBJ1-4; 9 bases fit TRBD1. The CDR3 runs 16 residues. Trimming at V came to 5 bases and at J to 7 bases, leaving 11 bases not matched to a gene. In germline, CDR1 is MDHEN, CDR2 SYDVKM. CDR3 sequence reads: CASSLPPGQGGEKLFF. In DNA, the CDR3 is TGTGCCAGCAGTCTACCCCCGGGACAGGGAGGTGAAAAACTGTTTTTT.

CDR3 DNA sequence: TGTGCCAGCAGCCTGACAGGGACTAACTATGGCTACACCTTC. Encoded protein: CASSLTGTNYGYTF. The J gene is TRBJ1-2, the V gene TRBV28; TRBD1 agrees at 7 bases. Germline lookup yields CDR1 MDHEN and CDR2 SYDVKM. The CDR3 extends over 14 amino acids. J lost 0 bases, V lost 6 bases, and 4 bases had no gene match.

The V call is TRBV13, the J call TRBJ2-1, with D tentatively TRBD2 (7 bases). There are 15 residues in the CDR3. The germline V gene encodes CDR1 PRHDT and CDR2 FYEKMQ (reference sequence). The V gene lost 6 bases and the J gene lost 6 bases, with 18 bases spanning the gap. The DNA for the CDR3 is TGTGCCAGCAGTCTCCCTGGGGGGGCTCCCAATGAGCAGTTCTTC. Protein sequence: CASSLPGGAPNEQFF.

This chain joins TRBV4-2 and TRBJ2-1; D assignment may be TRBD1 or TRBD2 (6 bases each). Trimming took off 1 base at V and 3 bases at J, with 13 bases between the two ends. Per the germline V gene, CDR1 is LGHNA and CDR2 is YNFKEQ. This CDR3 contains 16 residues. CDR3 nucleotide sequence: TGTGCCAGCAGCCAAGGTGCGGGACACCTCTACAATGAGCAGTTCTTC. The encoded protein is CASSQGAGHLYNEQFF.

V and J are TRBV7-9 and TRBJ1-1; D uncertain. The CDR3 consists of 13 residues. Trimming took off 5 bases at V and 4 bases at J, with 11 bases between the two ends. CDR1 is SEHNR and CDR2 is FQNEAQ in the germline V gene (reference sequence). The CDR3 DNA is TGTGCCAGCAGCCTTCGACGGATCACTGAAGCTTTCTTT. It encodes CASSLRRITEAFF.

The gene calls are TRBV27 and TRBJ1-2; 11 bases agree with TRBD1. Germline CDR1 MNHEY, CDR2 SMNVEV (reference sequence). V dropped 4 bases and J dropped 5; count of bases not matched to a gene: 3. The CDR3 is made up of 14 amino acids. As DNA, the CDR3 is TGTGCCAGCAGTTACCGGGACAGGGGGTATGGCTACACCTTC. Its protein is CASSYRDRGYGYTF.

The sample holds a few counts of this clone. The chain has TRBV10-3 and TRBJ2-4, with no clear D. Germline V gives CDR1 ENHRY, CDR2 SYGVKD. CDR3 length: 15 residues. The ends were cut back, 2 bases at V and 1 base at J, with 9 bases in the middle. CDR3 region: CAISERVVAKNIQYF. The CDR3 bases are TGTGCCATCAGTGAGAGGGTGGTGGCCAAAAACATTCAGTACTTC.

This clone was counted once. The chain uses TRBV5-4 and TRBJ2-1; TRBD2 matches 12 bases. CDR3 length: 17 amino acids. V shed 2 bases, J shed 5 bases, and the junction held 8 bases outside the gene matches. Looked up from germline, CDR1 is SGHNT and CDR2 is YYREEE (reference sequence). Written as DNA, the CDR3 is TGTGCCAGCAGCTTCCAATTAGGACTAGCGGGGAACAATGAGCAGTTCTTC. Translating gives CASSFQLGLAGNNEQFF.